This T cell receptor beta chain was observed in a study of cytotoxic CD8 clonotypes in ibrutinib-treated CLL. About the research overall: Response samples were drawn at a median of about 13 months of treatment, range 6 to 36. General study results and limits: Public clonotypes occurred uncommonly; on treatment, they contracted or remained stable. Upon ibrutinib response clonality rose, and upon progression it fell back toward baseline.

Depth targeted 1 in 200,000 to 1 in 1 million T cells, averaging approximately 10x coverage per clonotype. Clones were read by immunoSEQ multiplex PCR, and TCRdb kept only the in-frame ones, dropping some. The sample holds around 60,000 clones, less than 75% seen once. Trimming shortened V by 1 base and J by 0 bases, and 7 bases separated the two germline ends. Germline V gene lookup returns CDR1 MNHEY and CDR2 SVGAGI. The CDR3 covers 16 residues. This clone was detected only a few times. Its antigen is unknown. The source was PBMCs, collected after 12 months of ibrutinib treatment. This receptor was identified in a human donor with chronic lymphocytic leukemia. The rearrangement uses TRBV6-5 and TRBJ1-6; D unresolved. CDR3 residues: CASSYLGSSYNSPLHF. The DNA of the CDR3 is TGTGCCAGCAGTTACTTAGGGAGCTCCTATAATTCACCCCTCCACTTT.